Presented here are 25 T cell receptor beta chains from one specimen sequenced in a study of regulatory T cells in long-lasting Graves disease. CDR3 regions were amplified by Arm-PCR using iRepertoire HTBI primers to build TCR beta libraries. One entry per CDR3 protein results from TCRdb running MiXCR on the multiplex PCR reads. This table holds approximately 400,000 distinct CDR3 sequences, about 20% found once. Time point noted: persistent/refractory GD, antithyroid drugs over 5 years with positive TRAb. PBMC-extracted RNA yielded the TCR library. This sample comprised peripheral blood mononuclear cells (PBMCs), obtained when the disease was refractory, from a patient treated with antithyroid drugs. These receptors came from a female donor with Graves disease.

This clonotype was picked up many times. The chain recombines TRBV2 with TRBJ2-7; D might be TRBD2 (6 bases). CDR3 size: 12 residues. V lost 8 bases, J lost 4 bases, and 12 bases lay in between. Germline lookup yields CDR1 SNHLY and CDR2 FYNNEI. DNA of the CDR3: TGTGCCAGCGGGCAGGACTATTACGAGCAGTACTTC. This gives the protein CASGQDYYEQYF.

This rearrangement joins TRBV19 to TRBJ2-5; 10 nucleotides agree with TRBD1. There are 15 residues in the CDR3. Losses at the gene ends were 4 bases for V and 4 bases for J; bases not matched to a gene: 6. Germline CDR1 reads LNHDA; CDR2 reads SQIVND (reference sequence). The CDR3 bases are TGTGCCAGTAGTACGCCGGGACAGGGGCTAGAGACCCAGTACTTC. Translating it yields CASSTPGQGLETQYF.

This clonotype has a count of ten or more. The chain recombines TRBV28 with TRBJ2-5; the D is unclear. The V end lost 4 bases, the J end lost 1 base, and 10 bases lay between the germline ends. Looked up from germline, CDR1 is MDHEN and CDR2 is SYDVKM. This CDR3 is 14 amino acids long. The CDR3 protein is CASSSGQPQETQYF. CDR3 nucleotide sequence: TGTGCCAGCAGTTCTGGGCAACCCCAAGAGACCCAGTACTTC.

This clonotype was counted between two and nine times. The chain links TRBV20-1 to TRBJ2-7; D gene uncertain. CDR1 and CDR2 (germline): DFQATT, SNEGSKA (reference sequence). The CDR3 runs 13 residues. V lost 6 bases to trimming and J lost 4 bases, with 16 bases between them. The CDR3 coding sequence is TGCAGTGCCTCGGCGGACGGAGCATACGAGCAGTACTTC. Translation gives CSASADGAYEQYF.

This clonotype was recorded a few times. This rearrangement joins TRBV27 to TRBJ1-2, with a possible D match to TRBD1 (6 bases). The V gene lost 5 bases and the J gene lost 5 bases, with 12 bases spanning the gap. Germline V gene data show CDR1 as MNHEY and CDR2 as SMNVEV (reference sequence). This CDR3 contains 13 residues. The CDR3 loop reads CASSPGGQYGYTF. CDR3 coding DNA: TGTGCCAGCAGTCCTGGGGGGCAGTATGGCTACACCTTC.

This chain connects TRBV15 to TRBJ1-5, with D perhaps TRBD1 (6 bases). V lost 0 bases, J lost 4 bases, and 10 bases lay in between. The length of the CDR3 is 15 residues. Germline V lookup: CDR1 LNHNV, CDR2 YYDKDF (reference sequence). CDR3 in DNA: TGTGCCACCAGCAGAGAGGGGGCTGCGAATCAGCCCCAGCATTTT. Residues: CATSREGAANQPQHF. The full variable domain, its missing parts supplied by reference TRBV15 and TRBJ1-5, is DAMVIQNPRYQVTQFGKPVTLSCSQTLNHNVMYWYQQKSSQAPKLLFHYYDKDFNNEADTPDNFQSRRPNTSFCFLDIRSPGLGDTAMYLCATSREGAANQPQHFGDGTRLSIL.

This clonotype has a count of ten or more. This rearrangement joins TRBV2 to TRBJ1-1; a possible D gene is TRBD1 (5 bases). The germline V and J ends were trimmed by 3 bases and 3 bases, with 11 bases remaining between them. Per germline, CDR1 SNHLY and CDR2 FYNNEI. The CDR3 is 14 amino acids. As DNA, the CDR3 is TGTGCCAGCAGTGAGTGGGGGAGGGACACTGAAGCTTTCTTT. Residues: CASSEWGRDTEAFF.

CDR3: CASSVGVTPYEQYF. For the CDR3, the DNA is TGTGCCAGCAGCGTAGGGGTGACGCCGTACGAGCAGTACTTC. The genes are TRBV9 and TRBJ2-7; D not resolved. This CDR3 is 14 amino acids long. In germline, CDR1 is SGDLS, CDR2 YYNGEE. Trimming pared 0 bases from V and 4 bases from J, leaving 11 bases between. Filled out from reference TRBV9 and TRBJ2-7, the complete variable domain reads DSGVTQTPKHLITATGQRVTLRCSPRSGDLSVYWYQQSLDQGLQFLIQYYNGEERAKGNILERFSAQQFPDLHSELNLSSLELGDSALYFCASSVGVTPYEQYFGPGTRLTVT.

The J gene is TRBJ2-7, the V gene TRBV7-9; D is perhaps TRBD2 (5 bases). V lost 0 bases to trimming and J lost 2 bases, with 8 bases between them. The CDR3 has 14 residues. Per the germline V gene, CDR1 is SEHNR and CDR2 is FQNEAQ (reference sequence). The CDR3 nucleotides are TGTGCCAGCAGCTTAGCAGGGAGACCCTACGAGCAGTACTTC. Encoded protein: CASSLAGRPYEQYF.

This clonotype has ten or more counts. The chain's CDR3 is CASSLYSGDTEAFF. The CDR3 DNA is TGTGCCAGCAGTTTATATTCCGGGGACACTGAAGCTTTCTTT. The genes are TRBV28 and TRBJ1-1; D is ambiguous. From germline, CDR1 is MDHEN and CDR2 SYDVKM. The CDR3 extends over 14 amino acids. The V end was cut by 1 base, the J end by 3 bases, with 9 bases between.

This clonotype has more than one count but fewer than ten. V usage is TRBV11-2 and J usage is TRBJ2-1; TRBD2 matches 7 bases. The CDR3 is made up of 15 amino acids. Germline assignment: CDR1 SGHAT and CDR2 FQNNGV. With 1 base clipped from V and 9 bases from J, the junction kept 9 bases outside the gene matches. The DNA of the CDR3 is TGTGCCAGCAGCTTAGGTAACGGGAGGCCACCTGAGCAGTTCTTC. Translation gives CASSLGNGRPPEQFF.

This clonotype appeared a few times. The junction departs from the called germline gene at one end, perhaps through a read error. The gene calls are TRBV5-6 and TRBJ2-5; the match to TRBD2 covers 7 bases. Germline loops: CDR1 SGHDT, CDR2 YYEEEE. CDR3 size: 12 residues. In nucleotides, the CDR3 is TGTGCCAGCAGCTTGGGGGGAGGGGCCTCTTGCTTC. Amino acids: CASSLGGGASCF.

V usage is TRBV5-1 and J usage is TRBJ2-1; D possibly corresponds to TRBD2 (6 bases). Germline V CDR1 and CDR2: SGHRS, YFSETQ. The CDR3 is 15 residues long. Between the trimmed V and J ends, which lost 1 base and 7 bases, there was a span of 15 bases. This CDR3 reads CASSLMPGVLNEQFF. The CDR3 DNA sequence: TGCGCCAGCAGCTTGATGCCGGGAGTGCTAAATGAGCAGTTCTTC.

This clonotype was detected only a few times. This sequence joins TRBV6-2 or TRBV6-3 and TRBJ2-7; the D gene is possibly TRBD2 (5 bases). Germline loops: CDR1 MNHEY, CDR2 SVGEGT. The CDR3 extends over 13 amino acids. Trimming cost V 4 bases and J 5 bases, with 12 bases left between them. The CDR3 spells CASSSHLANEQYF. The CDR3 coding sequence is TGTGCCAGCAGTTCCCATTTAGCGAACGAGCAGTACTTC.

The V call is TRBV20-1, the J call TRBJ2-7; 9 bases are a match to TRBD2. CDR1 DFQATT and CDR2 SNEGSKA come from the germline V gene (reference sequence). CDR3 length: 15 residues. The J segment lost 0 bases and the V segment lost 6 bases, leaving 9 bases of the junction unmatched. CDR3 residues: CSAESSGRSSYEQYF. CDR3 nucleotides: TGCAGTGCCGAGAGTAGCGGGAGAAGCTCCTACGAGCAGTACTTC.

The table lists this clonotype with many counts. V gene TRBV11-2 combines with J gene TRBJ1-2; 7 bases fit TRBD1. Germline values: CDR1 SGHAT, CDR2 FQNNGV. The CDR3 consists of 13 residues. Germline trimming cut 5 bases from V and 2 bases from J; bases unmatched to any gene: 2. CDR3 bases: TGTGCCAGCAGCATGGGACAGAACTATGGCTACACCTTC. Protein sequence: CASSMGQNYGYTF.

The chain has TRBV19 and TRBJ2-2; D unresolved. CDR3 length: 13 residues. Trimming removed 3 bases at V and 3 bases at J, with 5 bases between. Germline-derived CDR1 and CDR2 are LNHDA and SQIVND (reference sequence). The CDR3 sequence: CASSITYTGELFF. CDR3 in DNA: TGTGCCAGTAGTATTACCTACACCGGGGAGCTGTTTTTT.

This chain joins TRBV19 and TRBJ2-6, with a tentative D call TRBD1 (5 bases). Between the trimmed V and J ends, which lost 5 bases and 0 bases, there was a span of 14 bases. Germline V gene sequence: CDR1 LNHDA, CDR2 SQIVND (reference sequence). The CDR3 is 17 residues long. The CDR3 DNA reads TGTGCCAGTAGTCCCCGACAGAGTGACTCTGGGGCCAACGTCCTGACTTTC. Its protein is CASSPRQSDSGANVLTF.

The rearrangement uses TRBV12-3 or TRBV12-4 and TRBJ2-7; D possibly corresponds to TRBD1 (5 bases). Between the trimmed V and J ends, which lost 0 bases and 6 bases, there was a span of 12 bases. The CDR3 sequence is 14 residues long. The chain's CDR3 is CASSLAPREGEQYF. The DNA of the CDR3 is TGTGCCAGCAGTTTAGCGCCCAGGGAAGGCGAGCAGTACTTC.

The table lists this clonotype with a few counts. This chain connects TRBV7-9 to TRBJ2-4; TRBD2 matches at 12 bases. The CDR3 has 19 amino acids. V lost 3 bases and J lost 1; bases outside the gene matches: 10. Germline V gives CDR1 SEHNR, CDR2 FQNEAQ (reference sequence). CDR3 region: CASSFSELAGGVAKNIQYF. CDR3 nucleotide sequence: TGTGCCAGCAGCTTCAGCGAGCTAGCGGGAGGGGTTGCCAAAAACATTCAGTACTTC.

This clonotype has at least ten counts. The genes are TRBV7-2 and TRBJ1-4, with a weak D call TRBD1 (5 bases). Germline V gives CDR1 SGHTA, CDR2 FQGNSA. Trimming left V 3 bases short and J 0 bases short, with 8 bases between. This CDR3 has 15 residues. The CDR3: CASSLGVATNEKLFF. The CDR3 nucleotides read TGTGCCAGCAGCTTGGGGGTTGCAACTAATGAAAAACTGTTTTTT.

This clonotype was seen a handful of times. This sequence joins TRBV6-5 and TRBJ1-6, with a tentative D call TRBD1 (5 bases). The CDR3 is made up of 17 amino acids. The germline V gene encodes CDR1 MNHEY and CDR2 SVGAGI. Trimming pared 0 bases from V and 3 bases from J, leaving 12 bases between. The CDR3 coding sequence is TGTGCCAGCAGTTACTCCGGGGACGCAGTCTATAATTCACCCCTCCACTTT. Encoded protein: CASSYSGDAVYNSPLHF.

This clonotype was seen only a few times. The chain combines TRBV7-2 with TRBJ2-3; TRBD2 matches 7 bases. Germline trimming cut 3 bases from V and 4 bases from J; bases unmatched to any gene: 1. The germline V gene encodes CDR1 SGHTA and CDR2 FQGNSA. The CDR3 length is 13 residues. The CDR3 protein is CASSLGGADTQYF. As DNA, the CDR3 is TGTGCCAGCAGCTTGGGGGGGGCAGATACGCAGTATTTT. The variable domain in full, with the rest retrieved from reference TRBV7-2 and TRBJ2-3, is GAGVSQSPSNKVTEKGKDVELRCDPISGHTALYWYRQSLGQGLEFLIYFQGNSAPDKSGLPSDRFSAERTGGSVSTLTIQRTQQEDSAVYLCASSLGGADTQYFGPGTRLTVL.

Comments on this clonotype: A clone one base away is much larger, so this may be a read error. This likely comes from a read error, as the CDR3 has no conserved phenylalanine or tryptophan at its end. The chain combines TRBV7-2 with TRBJ2-7, with 11 bases aligning to TRBD2. After removal of 4 bases from V and 0 bases from J, the junction contained 2 bases not matched to a gene. The CDR3 runs to 15 residues. The germline V gene encodes CDR1 SGHTA and CDR2 FQGNSA. Written as DNA, the CDR3 is TGTGCCAGCAGCTCGACTAGCGGGGCCTCCTACGAGCAGTACCTC. Its translation: CASSSTSGASYEQYL.

The sample holds many counts of this clonotype. V is TRBV11-1 and J is TRBJ2-2; the D gene is possibly TRBD2 (6 bases). There are 13 residues in the CDR3. CDR1 and CDR2 (germline): SGHAT, FQDESV (reference sequence). Deletions cut 6 bases from V and 2 bases from J, with 7 bases between. The chain's CDR3 is CASRGLNTGELFF. The DNA for the CDR3 is TGTGCCAGCAGAGGACTAAACACCGGGGAGCTGTTTTTT. The variable domain in full, with the rest retrieved from reference TRBV11-1 and TRBJ2-2, is EAEVAQSPRYKITEKSQAVAFWCDPISGHATLYWYRQILGQGPELLVQFQDESVVDDSQLPKDRFSAERLKGVDSTLKIQPAELGDSAMYLCASRGLNTGELFFGEGSRLTVL.